These 22 T cell receptor beta chains were sequenced from one sample in a study of T cells in Graves' hyperthyroidism and ophthalmopathy (dated by TCRdb to the late 2010s). Library preparation used multiplex PCR. Sequencing relied on an Illumina HiSeq 2000. The TCR beta CDR3 regions were amplified from the RNA transcripts. For the first round of RT-PCR on the TCR CDR3, the HTBI primer set was used together with the Qiagen OneStep RT-PCR kit. TCRdb reprocessed the public reads (quality trimming at Q25 with fastp, clone calling with MiXCR) and kept in-frame beta chains. Rows matching on CDR3 protein sequence are summarized as one entry with the most common DNA and genes. Recorded for this sample are some 560,000 distinct CDR3 sequences; 13% to 15% of them occurred a single time. More than 11% of the sample is held by the ten biggest clonotypes. The sequenced material came from blood. Receptors were obtained from a woman aged 35 to 49 with Graves' hyperthyroidism.

The sample holds many counts of this clonotype. The rearrangement uses TRBV28 and TRBJ1-6; TRBD1 agrees at 9 bases. V shed 4 bases and J 9 bases; nucleotides not matched to a gene: 10. The CDR3 consists of 16 residues. The germline gives CDR1 MDHEN, CDR2 SYDVKM. In DNA, the CDR3 is TGTGCCAGCAGTTGGCTACCGGGACAGGGAAGTTCACCCCTCCACTTT. Its protein product is CASSWLPGQGSSPLHF.

In its sample, this clonotype was seen many times. The chain combines TRBV13 with TRBJ1-4; no reliable D call. Trimming took off 4 bases at V and 3 bases at J, with 6 bases between the two ends. This CDR3 comprises 13 residues. CDR1 and CDR2 from the germline V gene are PRHDT and FYEKMQ (reference sequence). The CDR3 nucleotides are TGTGCCAGCAGCTCCGGGGCTAATGAAAAACTGTTTTTT. It yields the protein CASSSGANEKLFF.

This clonotype was counted a few times. The rearrangement joins TRBV20-1 to TRBJ1-1; 8 bases are a match to TRBD1. CDR1 is DFQATT and CDR2 is SNEGSKA in the germline V gene (reference sequence). J was trimmed by 2 bases and V by 3 bases; bases with no gene match: 8. This CDR3 comprises 15 residues. The CDR3 DNA follows: TGCAGTGCTAGGGACGGACAGGGAACAAACACTGAAGCTTTCTTT. Residues: CSARDGQGTNTEAFF.

This clonotype was counted many times. The chain combines TRBV6-5 with TRBJ2-5; TRBD2 agrees at 13 bases. This CDR3 is 16 amino acids long. Germline CDR1 is MNHEY and CDR2 is SVGAGI. V trimming: 2 bases; J trimming: 3 bases; junction bases outside the gene matches: 3. The CDR3 reads CASSYGGTSGKETQYF. CDR3 sequence (DNA): TGTGCCAGCAGTTACGGGGGGACTAGCGGGAAAGAGACCCAGTACTTC.

V gene TRBV20-1 combines with J gene TRBJ1-3, with 9 positions matching TRBD1. V trimming: 4 bases; J trimming: 0 bases; junction bases outside the gene matches: 13. The germline V gene encodes CDR1 DFQATT and CDR2 SNEGSKA (reference sequence). The CDR3 has 18 amino acids. The CDR3 sequence is CSATPGQGFLSSGNTIYF. In nucleotides, the CDR3 is TGCAGTGCTACACCGGGACAGGGTTTCTTGAGCTCTGGAAACACCATATATTTT.

The rearrangement uses TRBV20-1 and TRBJ2-5, with 7 bases identical to TRBD2. Germline V gene data show CDR1 as DFQATT and CDR2 as SNEGSKA (reference sequence). The V and J ends lost 3 bases and 2 bases, in that order; junction bases with no gene match: 12. This CDR3 region has 16 residues. CDR3 in amino acids: CSASEAGTHPQETQYF. The CDR3 DNA reads TGCAGTGCTAGTGAAGCGGGAACCCACCCACAAGAGACCCAGTACTTC.

In its sample, this clonotype was seen many times. The chain has TRBV2 and TRBJ2-5; 8 bases match TRBD2. The CDR3 has 15 residues. Losses at the gene ends were 4 bases for V and 4 bases for J; bases not matched to a gene: 8. The germline V gene encodes CDR1 SNHLY and CDR2 FYNNEI. The CDR3 bases are TGTGCCAGCAGTGGAGTAGCGGGGAGGTTAGAGACCCAGTACTTC. Its translation is CASSGVAGRLETQYF.

This clonotype was recorded at least ten times. This rearrangement joins TRBV28 to TRBJ2-7; 9 bases line up with TRBD1. Germline CDR1 is MDHEN and CDR2 is SYDVKM. The J segment lost 5 bases and the V segment lost 5 bases, leaving 7 bases of the junction unmatched. CDR3 length equals 14 residues. The CDR3 loop reads CASSAGTGIHEQYF. CDR3 DNA: TGTGCCAGCAGTGCCGGGACAGGGATCCACGAGCAGTACTTC.

This clonotype has a count of ten or more. The chain joins TRBV9 to TRBJ2-3, with D unresolved. Deletions cut 3 bases from V and 6 bases from J, with 14 bases between. Germline loops: CDR1 SGDLS, CDR2 YYNGEE. The CDR3 loop spans 14 amino acids. DNA for the CDR3: TGTGCCAGCAGCGGCCGCCCCGAATTGGATACGCAGTATTTT. Translating gives CASSGRPELDTQYF.

The chain carries TRBV2 and TRBJ2-2; TRBD2 matches at 13 bases. Germline values: CDR1 SNHLY, CDR2 FYNNEI. J gave up 5 bases and V 8 bases, and 8 bases lay outside the gene matches. This CDR3 has 16 amino acids. CDR3 DNA sequence: TGTGCCAGCCGACTAGCGGGAGGCTTCGGGACCGGGGAGCTGTTTTTT. This gives the protein CASRLAGGFGTGELFF.

This clonotype was seen a few times. This chain connects TRBV20-1 to TRBJ1-1, with unresolved D. CDR1 is DFQATT, CDR2 SNEGSKA, per germline (reference sequence). V was cut by 4 bases and J by 1 base, with 7 bases left in between. The CDR3 is made up of 12 amino acids. The CDR3 DNA reads TGCAGTGCTAAATGGGGGAACACTGAAGCTTTCTTT. Amino acid sequence: CSAKWGNTEAFF.

The chain is built from TRBV29-1 and TRBJ2-3; maybe TRBD2 (6 bases). The V and J ends lost 8 bases and 0 bases respectively, with 15 bases between them. From germline, CDR1 is SQVTM and CDR2 ANQGSEA. The CDR3 has 14 residues. The CDR3 spells CSLRSGLSTDTQYF. DNA for the CDR3: TGCAGCTTGCGATCGGGACTGAGCACAGATACGCAGTATTTT.

This clonotype was observed at least ten times. The chain is built from TRBV7-9 and TRBJ1-5; TRBD1 agrees at 10 bases. CDR3 size: 14 residues. Germline trimming cut 4 bases from V and 5 bases from J; bases unmatched to any gene: 2. The germline gives CDR1 SEHNR, CDR2 FQNEAQ (reference sequence). The DNA of the CDR3 is TGTGCCAGCAGCTACGGACAGGGGGATCAGCCCCAGCATTTT. Translating it yields CASSYGQGDQPQHF.

In its sample, this clonotype was seen many times. This chain uses TRBV5-6 with TRBJ2-3; D unclear. V dropped 1 base and J dropped 5 bases, with 11 bases sitting between them. CDR3 length: 14 residues. Germline lookup yields CDR1 SGHDT and CDR2 YYEEEE. CDR3 DNA sequence: TGTGCCAGCAGCTTGACGAGCTTAGGAGATACGCAGTATTTT. Translating it yields CASSLTSLGDTQYF.

This clonotype was seen repeatedly, ten times or more. The gene calls are TRBV28 and TRBJ2-1; no firm D call. The germline gives CDR1 MDHEN, CDR2 SYDVKM. Trimming took 6 bases from V and 7 from J, leaving 16 bases between them. The CDR3 loop spans 14 amino acids. This CDR3 is CASRPEWGANEQFF. CDR3 nucleotides: TGTGCCAGCAGGCCCGAGTGGGGTGCTAATGAGCAGTTCTTC.

Turning to this clonotype: This may be a read error, as it is one base from a much larger clone. The J gene is TRBJ1-5, the V gene TRBV7-2; D ambiguous. Trimming stripped 2 bases from V and 0 bases from J, with 8 bases between. CDR3 length: 15 residues. CDR1 and CDR2 from the germline V gene are SGHTA and FQGNSA. CDR3 nucleotide sequence: TGTGCCAGCAGCTTAATGCCAGATAGCAATCAGCCCCAGCATTTT. Translation: CASSLMPDSNQPQHF.

The J gene is TRBJ1-1, the V gene TRBV7-9; D possibly corresponds to TRBD1 (6 bases). Trimming removed 5 bases from V and 1 base from J, with 23 bases in between. The germline V gene encodes CDR1 SEHNR and CDR2 FQNEAQ (reference sequence). The CDR3 length is 18 residues. The CDR3, as DNA: TGTGCCAGCAGCCAACCGGACAGCGAGCCGTTGAAGAACACTGAAGCTTTCTTT. It codes for CASSQPDSEPLKNTEAFF.

This clonotype was detected many times. The chain combines TRBV20-1 with TRBJ1-2, with D tentatively TRBD1 (6 bases). Trimming left V 2 bases short and J 7 bases short, with 14 bases between. The CDR3 consists of 13 residues. Germline loops: CDR1 DFQATT, CDR2 SNEGSKA (reference sequence). The CDR3 nucleotides are TGCAGTGCTAGACCCAACCAGGGGTCTGGCTACACCTTC. It codes for CSARPNQGSGYTF.

The rearrangement uses TRBV4-1 and TRBJ2-7; D gene uncertain. There are 15 residues in the CDR3. Germline CDR1 is MGHRA and CDR2 is YSYEKL. The ends were cut back, 0 bases at V and 1 base at J, with 10 bases in the middle. The CDR3 region has the DNA TGCGCCAGCAGCCAAGATAATAAGGTATCCTACGAGCAGTACTTC. It encodes CASSQDNKVSYEQYF.

The chain is built from TRBV10-3 and TRBJ1-6, with TRBD1 matching 7 bases. This CDR3 spans 15 amino acids. Germline V gene lookup returns CDR1 ENHRY and CDR2 SYGVKD. V lost 2 bases to trimming and J lost 9 bases; unmatched junction nucleotides: 7. The CDR3 bases are TGTGCCATCAGTGAGGGGGACAGAAGAGGTTCACCCCTCCACTTT. This translates into CAISEGDRRGSPLHF.

The gene calls are TRBV12-3 or TRBV12-4 and TRBJ1-4; D gene ambiguous. V was shortened by 6 bases and J by 8 bases, with 10 bases between the two germline ends. The CDR3 is 12 amino acids. Here the CDR3 DNA reads TGTGCCAGCAGACGTACATGGGAAAAACTGTTTTTT. Encoded protein: CASRRTWEKLFF.

This clonotype was recorded many times. This chain uses TRBV3-1 with TRBJ2-3, with a possible D match to TRBD2 (6 bases). The CDR3 spans 11 residues. Germline-derived CDR1 and CDR2 are LGHDT and YNNKEL (reference sequence). V was clipped by 3 bases and J by 13 bases, with 11 bases between them. In DNA, the CDR3 is TGTGCCAGCAGCCACCGGGAGAGGAAGTATTTT. It specifies CASSHRERKYF.